This entry describes one T cell receptor (beta chain). The record originates from a study of blood T cell repertoires in COVID-19. Study-level information: COVID-19 samples collected from the United States, Italy and Spain covered acute and convalescent phases. The analysed material was cDNA or gDNA that came from T cells, B-cell-depleted T cells, or PBMCs.

Clones were sequenced by immunoSEQ multiplex PCR, and TCRdb holds only the in-frame ones, with some missing. Of about half a million clones in the sample, 80% to 90% are singletons; the top ten hold roughly 1%. Per the germline V gene, CDR1 is LNHDA and CDR2 is SQIVND (reference sequence). V was pared by 6 bases and J by 2 bases, with 5 bases of the junction left unmatched. The CDR3 extends over 14 amino acids. Seattle's cohort entered during active infection and was followed longitudinally. The chain is built from TRBV19 and TRBJ2-3, with 7 bases matching TRBD1. The sample was peripheral blood. This receptor was taken from a man aged 18 to 30 with COVID-19, enrolled during active disease. The DNA of the CDR3 is TGTGCCAGTAGCGCCGGGACAGCCACAGATACGCAGTATTTT. It translates to CASSAGTATDTQYF.